This T cell receptor (beta chain) was identified during a study of T cell repertoires in ileal Crohn's disease. Study-level information: From the surgical specimen's inflamed ileum, biopsies were taken as M0. General observations from the study: Compared with CD4 T cells, sorted CD8 cells carried more expanded clones.

The germline gives CDR1 MNHEY, CDR2 SVGAGI. V shed 6 bases, J shed 4 bases, and the junction held 8 bases outside the gene matches. The length of the CDR3 is 14 residues. Sequencing used immunoSEQ multiplex PCR; TCRdb keeps in-frame clones, though not all of them. The sample yields about 18,000 clones, approximately 80% seen once. About this clone: Its target is unknown.

Sample time point: inflamed ileum from the surgical specimen. The sequence was obtained from an adult with Crohn's disease. The specimen was ileal tissue. The chain couples TRBV6-5 to TRBJ2-7, with 8 positions matching TRBD2. The CDR3 here is CASSREGGGYEQYF. Written as DNA, the CDR3 is TGTGCCAGCAGCCGGGAGGGCGGGGGATACGAGCAGTACTTC.